The next 4 T cell receptor beta chains were all read from a single sample in a study of blood T cell repertoires in COVID-19. Clones were read by immunoSEQ multiplex PCR, and TCRdb kept only the in-frame ones, dropping some. Of 270,000 or so clones in the sample, approximately 86% were seen once. The material sequenced was PBMCs or T cells enriched from blood (not recorded which). The receptors here all came from a woman aged 18-29 years who had recovered from COVID-19.

This clone was observed once. This chain connects TRBV7-8 to TRBJ2-5; 7 positions agree with TRBD2. Germline V CDR1 and CDR2: SGHVS, FQNEAQ. This CDR3 region has 16 residues. V gave up 2 bases and J gave up 2 bases; unmatched junction bases: 8. This CDR3 reads CASSLRRDYVQETQYF. CDR3 sequence (DNA): TGTGCCAGCAGCTTACGGCGGGACTACGTACAAGAGACCCAGTACTTC.

The chain combines TRBV11-2 with TRBJ2-7; possibly TRBD1 for D (5 bases). Trimming took off 4 bases at V and 2 bases at J, with 12 bases between the two ends. The CDR3 length is 14 residues. From germline, CDR1 is SGHAT and CDR2 FQNNGV. The CDR3 DNA reads TGTGCCAGCAGCTCAAGGGGCCTACCCTACGAGCAGTACTTC. Protein: CASSSRGLPYEQYF.

The genes are TRBV21-1 and TRBJ2-2; the table names TRBD1, a call not compared with the DNA. TRBV21-1 is a documented pseudogene. The length of the CDR3 is 15 residues. In nucleotides, the CDR3 is TGTGCCAGCAGCAGGGGAAGACAGGAAACCGGGGAGCTGTTTTTT. Translated, it gives CASSRGRQETGELFF.

With regard to this clone: Distinct nucleotide sequences in the sample also encode this CDR3. This rearrangement joins TRBV19 to TRBJ2-5; 9 bases fit TRBD2. V dropped 6 bases and J dropped 5; count of bases not matched to a gene: 7. The germline gives CDR1 LNHDA, CDR2 SQIVND (reference sequence). The CDR3 length is 14 residues. Written as DNA, the CDR3 is TGTGCCAGTAGCCCGCGGGGGGGAGAGGAGACCCAGTACTTC. This sequence encodes CASSPRGGEETQYF.